This TCR beta chain was recovered during a study of blood T cell repertoires in COVID-19. Background on the study: From the United States, Italy and Spain came samples of acute and convalescent COVID-19. The analysed material was cDNA or gDNA that came from T cells, B-cell-depleted T cells, or PBMCs.

How the authors handled the data: Reference gene primer amplification gave estimated nucleated cell counts. This table comes from immunoSEQ multiplex PCR, and its TCRdb copy is limited to in-frame clones, with some not included. Clone size and the V and J calls come from that table; the DNA yielded D and trimming. The sample consists of roughly 87,000 clones, roughly 86% of them appearing once. Between the trimmed V and J ends, which lost 5 bases and 2 bases, there was a span of 14 bases. This CDR3 has 15 residues. The germline CDR1 and CDR2 sequences are LNHDA and SQIVND (reference sequence). Material: peripheral blood. The TCR sequence derives from a man in his fifties or sixties with active COVID-19. The chain carries TRBV19 and TRBJ2-3; D might be TRBD2 (6 bases). The DNA for the CDR3 is TGTGCCAGTAGTTACTCTGGACTACTCACAGATACGCAGTATTTT. Residues: CASSYSGLLTDTQYF.